The 30 T cell receptor beta chains below come from one sample, sequenced in a study of preoperative IRX-2 immunotherapy in early breast cancer (dated by TCRdb to between 2018 and 2021). Receptor amplification or capture employed the immunoSEQ multiplex PCR assay. Drawn from immuneACCESS, this table holds only the in-frame rearrangements with V and J called that TCRdb kept. Clones are partly lost; checked studies trace under half to an unresolved V gene and leave the rest unexplained. The sample table holds tens of thousands of clones, of which about nine tenths were seen once. Of the sample, approximately 1.5% falls within the top ten clones. Per the publication, the treatment or condition label means: preoperative locoregional IRX-2 cytokine immunotherapy. The sample here was tumor tissue, taken after IRX-2 immunotherapy. The source of these receptors is a human donor with breast cancer.

V usage is TRBV6-8 and J usage is TRBJ1-5, with D hard to call. CDR3 length: 14 residues. Germline loops: CDR1 MNHGY, CDR2 SAAAGT. V lost 3 bases, J lost 9 bases, and 15 bases lay in between. The DNA for the CDR3 is TGTGCCAGCAGTTATACGGACGGACGGGGGCCCCAGCATTTT. Residues: CASSYTDGRGPQHF.

The gene calls are TRBV18 and TRBJ1-1, with D perhaps matching TRBD1 (5 bases). CDR1 KGHSH and CDR2 LQKENI come from the germline V gene. V was clipped by 5 bases and J by 0 bases, with 7 bases between them. This CDR3 spans 13 amino acids. CDR3 loop: CASSGAMNTEAFF. The CDR3 region has the DNA TGTGCCAGCTCAGGGGCAATGAACACTGAAGCTTTCTTT.

The V call is TRBV18, the J call TRBJ2-3, with 9 positions matching TRBD1. The CDR3 runs to 15 residues. With V trimmed by 6 bases and J by 2 bases, 6 bases remained unmatched. Germline loops: CDR1 KGHSH, CDR2 LQKENI. The CDR3 protein is CASSPTGGYTDTQYF. CDR3 bases: TGTGCCAGCTCGCCGACAGGGGGTTACACAGATACGCAGTATTTT. The variable domain in full, with the rest retrieved from reference TRBV18 and TRBJ2-3, is NAGVMQNPRHLVRRRGQEARLRCSPMKGHSHVYWYRQLPEEGLKFMVYLQKENIIDESGMPKERFSAEFPKEGPSILRIQQVVRGDSAAYFCASSPTGGYTDTQYFGPGTRLTVL.

The chain carries TRBV18 and TRBJ1-3, with 7 bases fitting TRBD1. The CDR3 is 17 residues long. Germline V gene lookup returns CDR1 KGHSH and CDR2 LQKENI. Trimming removed 2 bases from V and 2 bases from J; junction bases left unmatched: 9. The CDR3 loop reads CASSPMTGFMTGNTIYF. In DNA, the CDR3 is TGTGCCAGCTCACCAATGACAGGGTTCATGACTGGAAACACCATATATTTT.

V and J are TRBV18 and TRBJ2-7; TRBD2 agrees at 10 bases. Per the germline V gene, CDR1 is KGHSH and CDR2 is LQKENI. V shed 4 bases, J shed 3 bases, and the junction held 6 bases outside the gene matches. This CDR3 spans 15 amino acids. Here the CDR3 DNA reads TGTGCCAGCTCACACACGACTAGCGGGCTCTACGAGCAGTACTTC. Translating gives CASSHTTSGLYEQYF.

The V and J genes are TRBV6-8 and TRBJ2-7, with a tentative D call TRBD1 (5 bases). Deletions cut 2 bases from V and 4 bases from J, with 12 bases between. CDR3 length equals 14 residues. CDR1 is MNHGY and CDR2 is SAAAGT in the germline V gene. CDR3 protein: CASSYLVDTYEQYF. CDR3 DNA sequence: TGTGCCAGCAGTTACCTAGTGGACACTTACGAGCAGTACTTC.

This clone came up once. The chain employs TRBV11-3 and TRBJ1-4, with D perhaps matching TRBD1 (6 bases). The germline gives CDR1 SGHNT, CDR2 YENEEA. V was pared by 2 bases and J by 8 bases, with 15 bases between. The CDR3 length is 15 residues. The CDR3 DNA is TGTGCCAGCAGCTTACGGGGGGGCACGGGAGAAAAACTGTTTTTT. As protein: CASSLRGGTGEKLFF.

The genes are TRBV6-8 and TRBJ2-7, with D possibly TRBD1 on 6 matching bases. The CDR3 spans 13 residues. The V end lost 4 bases, the J end lost 3 bases, and 10 bases lay between the germline ends. Germline CDR1 is MNHGY and CDR2 is SAAAGT. Here the CDR3 reads CASSSRDNYEQYV. CDR3 bases: TGTGCCAGCAGTTCCCGGGACAACTACGAGCAGTACGTC.

The chain couples TRBV11-3 to TRBJ2-3; 10 nucleotides line up with TRBD2. The V gene end was trimmed by 3 bases and the J gene end by 1 base; junction bases not matched to a gene: 4. The V gene's germline CDR1 is SGHNT and CDR2 YENEEA. The CDR3 totals 16 residues. Written as DNA, the CDR3 is TGTGCCAGCAGCTTGCTAGCGGGGGCCGGCACAGATACGCAGTATTTT. Its translation is CASSLLAGAGTDTQYF.

The chain uses TRBV6-8 and TRBJ2-1, with 9 bases lining up with TRBD2. CDR1 is MNHGY and CDR2 is SAAAGT in the germline V gene. The junction had 10 bases not matched to a gene; V was cut back by 10 bases and J by 6 bases. The CDR3 is made up of 14 amino acids. CDR3 DNA: TGTGCCATCAACCAGCGGGGGGCGGTCAATGAGCAGTTCTTC. This sequence encodes CAINQRGAVNEQFF.

The chain combines TRBV5-1 with TRBJ1-2; 8 bases are shared with TRBD1. In germline, CDR1 is SGHRS, CDR2 YFSETQ. The V segment lost 2 bases and the J segment 6 bases; nucleotides outside the gene matches: 9. This CDR3 contains 15 residues. The CDR3 here is CASSLTGAGGHGYTF. The CDR3 DNA follows: TGCGCCAGCAGCTTAACAGGGGCAGGGGGCCATGGCTACACCTTC.

J is TRBJ2-2 and V is TRBV7-6; no firm D call. Germline-derived CDR1 and CDR2 are SGHVS and FNYEAQ. The CDR3 is made up of 14 amino acids. V was pared by 3 bases and J by 3 bases, with 8 bases between. The CDR3 region is CASSLVPYTGELFF. The CDR3 DNA reads as TGTGCCAGCAGCTTGGTTCCATACACCGGGGAGCTGTTTTTT.

V gene TRBV11-3 combines with J gene TRBJ2-1; 7 bases align to TRBD2. Germline assignment: CDR1 SGHNT and CDR2 YENEEA. V shed 6 bases and J 0 bases; nucleotides not matched to a gene: 11. The CDR3 consists of 17 residues. The CDR3 coding sequence is TGTGCCAGCAGTCCGGGGCCGGGGGGTAGCTCCTACAATGAGCAGTTCTTC. Its translation is CASSPGPGGSSYNEQFF.

The V call is TRBV14, the J call TRBJ1-6, with TRBD1 matching 9 bases. J gave up 6 bases and V 3 bases, and 3 bases lay outside the gene matches. Germline CDR1 SGHDN, CDR2 FVKESK. The CDR3 loop spans 15 amino acids. CDR3 DNA: TGTGCCAGCAGCCAGACAGGGGGAGTTAATTCACCCCTCCACTTT. Protein: CASSQTGGVNSPLHF.

In DNA, the CDR3 is TGTGCCAGCACCGTGGGGACAGGGCATCAGCCCCAGCATTTT. It encodes CASTVGTGHQPQHF. This chain links TRBV7-1 with TRBJ1-5, with 9 bases fitting TRBD1. TRBV7-1 belongs to the ORF category, with a function that is uncertain. There are 14 residues in the CDR3. Losses at the gene ends were 7 bases for V and 5 bases for J; bases not matched to a gene: 6.

The chain couples TRBV18 to TRBJ2-5; D gene ambiguous. The CDR3 length is 12 residues. Germline CDR1 and CDR2: KGHSH and LQKENI. Deletions cut 2 bases from V and 5 bases from J, with 6 bases between. For the CDR3, the DNA is TGTGCCAGCTCACCATTGGGGGAGACCCAGTACTTC. It translates to CASSPLGETQYF. Together with reference TRBV18 and TRBJ2-5, the CDR3 gives the full variable domain: NAGVMQNPRHLVRRRGQEARLRCSPMKGHSHVYWYRQLPEEGLKFMVYLQKENIIDESGMPKERFSAEFPKEGPSILRIQQVVRGDSAAYFCASSPLGETQYFGPGTRLLVL.

This chain links TRBV6-8 with TRBJ2-1; 11 bases are a match to TRBD2. This CDR3 is 15 amino acids long. CDR1 and CDR2 (germline): MNHGY, SAAAGT. Trimming cost V 6 bases and J 4 bases; bases outside gene matches: 5. The CDR3 DNA follows: TGTGCCAGCAGAGCGGGACTAGCGGCGTACAATGAGCAGTTCTTC. As protein: CASRAGLAAYNEQFF.

This clone was counted once. The rearrangement uses TRBV7-1 and TRBJ2-1, with 7 bases aligning to TRBD1. TRBV7-1 is recorded as an ORF, its role being uncertain. The CDR3 is made up of 15 amino acids. J lost 7 bases, V lost 4 bases, and 10 bases had no gene match. The CDR3 spells CASSLDNRGRNEQFF. The CDR3 region has the DNA TGTGCCAGCAGCTTAGATAACAGGGGACGGAATGAGCAGTTCTTC.

The rearrangement links TRBV18 to TRBJ1-2; 10 bases line up with TRBD1. Germline CDR1 KGHSH, CDR2 LQKENI. The trim removed 2 bases at V and 5 bases at J, leaving 11 bases unmatched. This CDR3 is built from 17 residues. The CDR3 reads CASSPAATGGLWYGYTF. The DNA for the CDR3 is TGTGCCAGCTCACCAGCAGCGACAGGGGGCCTATGGTATGGCTACACCTTC.

CDR3 sequence (DNA): TGTGCCAGCAGTGGGTTCAGGGGTCAGGGCTACACCTTC. Protein product: CASSGFRGQGYTF. V gene TRBV6-8 combines with J gene TRBJ1-2; D possibly corresponds to TRBD1 (6 bases). CDR3 length equals 13 residues. The germline V gene encodes CDR1 MNHGY and CDR2 SAAAGT. Trimming removed 5 bases at V and 8 bases at J, with 15 bases between.

The gene calls are TRBV6-8 and TRBJ2-7; D remains unclear. The V gene lost 4 bases and the J gene lost 6 bases, with 19 bases spanning the gap. The CDR3 spans 15 residues. Germline V gene data show CDR1 as MNHGY and CDR2 as SAAAGT. The CDR3 protein is CASSSSRGALSEQYF. The CDR3 nucleotides read TGTGCCAGCAGTTCATCGCGAGGCGCCCTCTCCGAGCAGTACTTC.

The chain is built from TRBV11-3 and TRBJ1-5; TRBD1 matches 9 bases. This CDR3 has 15 residues. Germline CDR1 is SGHNT and CDR2 is YENEEA. V was pared by 4 bases and J by 3 bases, with 4 bases of the junction left unmatched. The CDR3 region has the DNA TGTGCCAGCAGCTCAGGACAGGGGTACAATCAGCCCCAGCATTTT. This translates into CASSSGQGYNQPQHF.

The rearrangement uses TRBV11-3 and TRBJ1-5; possibly TRBD1 for D (6 bases). The CDR3 extends over 14 amino acids. Germline CDR1 SGHNT, CDR2 YENEEA. Trimming stripped 5 bases from V and 2 bases from J, with 10 bases between. In nucleotides, the CDR3 is TGTGCCAGCAGCAGGACAGCCGGCAATCAGCCCCAGCATTTT. Translating gives CASSRTAGNQPQHF.

The chain uses TRBV6-8 and TRBJ2-7, with TRBD1 identical over 9 bases. The CDR3 length is 15 residues. Germline CDR1 reads MNHGY; CDR2 reads SAAAGT. V lost 4 bases to trimming and J lost 4 bases; unmatched junction nucleotides: 8. The CDR3 coding sequence is TGTGCCAGCAGTTCCCCCGGGACAGGGCGTTACGAGCAGTACTTC. It is translated as CASSSPGTGRYEQYF.

The rearrangement links TRBV11-3 to TRBJ1-6; TRBD1 aligns across 7 bases. This CDR3 region has 15 residues. Unmatched junction bases numbered 7, after V lost 3 bases and J lost 8 bases. CDR1 SGHNT and CDR2 YENEEA come from the germline V gene. The CDR3 sequence is CASSLLRGRDSPLHF. The CDR3 DNA reads as TGTGCCAGCAGCTTGCTCAGGGGGAGGGATTCACCCCTCCACTTT.

This rearrangement joins TRBV6-8 to TRBJ1-1; 7 bases map to TRBD1. Trimming removed 5 bases from V and 6 bases from J; junction bases left unmatched: 9. Germline lookup yields CDR1 MNHGY and CDR2 SAAAGT. There are 14 residues in the CDR3. The DNA for the CDR3 is TGTGCCAGCAGTGACTACAGGGGAAGAGCTGAAGCTTTCTTT. Its protein is CASSDYRGRAEAFF.

The chain couples TRBV29-1 to TRBJ1-2, with 7 bases that match TRBD1. Trimming cost V 3 bases and J 4 bases; bases outside gene matches: 8. The germline gives CDR1 SQVTM, CDR2 ANQGSEA. CDR3 length: 14 amino acids. CDR3 nucleotides: TGCAGCGTTGAGCGGGACAGCTCTTCCTATGGCTACACCTTC. This translates into CSVERDSSSYGYTF.

The rearrangement uses TRBV11-3 and TRBJ1-2; tentative D call: TRBD1 (6 bases). V shed 6 bases and J shed 5 bases, with 19 bases lying between them. This CDR3 is built from 15 residues. Germline CDR1 reads SGHNT; CDR2 reads YENEEA. CDR3 nucleotide sequence: TGTGCCAGCAGTAGTCCCAGGGGCACGGTTTATGGCTACACCTTC. Amino acids: CASSSPRGTVYGYTF.

This sequence joins TRBV10-2 and TRBJ1-1; 9 bases are a match to TRBD1. Germline V gene lookup returns CDR1 WSHSY and CDR2 SAAADI. The CDR3 has 14 amino acids. The ends lost 6 bases at V and 4 bases at J; junction bases unmatched: 6. The CDR3 sequence is CASRDRGGPTEAFF. Here the CDR3 DNA reads TGCGCCAGCAGGGACAGGGGCGGTCCCACTGAAGCTTTCTTT.

The chain employs TRBV6-8 and TRBJ2-2, with 9 nucleotides matching TRBD2. V shed 4 bases, J shed 2 bases, and the junction held 5 bases outside the gene matches. The CDR3 is 16 amino acids. The germline CDR1 and CDR2 sequences are MNHGY and SAAAGT. The chain's CDR3 is CASSSYLAGNTGELFF. CDR3 sequence (DNA): TGTGCCAGCAGTTCATACCTAGCGGGAAACACCGGGGAGCTGTTTTTT.